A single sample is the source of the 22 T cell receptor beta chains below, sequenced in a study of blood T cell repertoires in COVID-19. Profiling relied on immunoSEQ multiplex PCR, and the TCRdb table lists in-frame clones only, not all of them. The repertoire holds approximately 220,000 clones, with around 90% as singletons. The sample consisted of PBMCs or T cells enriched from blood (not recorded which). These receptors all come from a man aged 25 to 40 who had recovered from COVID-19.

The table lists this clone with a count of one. The DNA for the CDR3 is TGCGCCAGCAGCCCCCGGGGGGCAGGGCTGAACACTGAAGCTTTCTTT. Translation: CASSPRGAGLNTEAFF. The chain carries TRBV5-1 and TRBJ1-1, with a tentative D call TRBD1 (6 bases). The V end was cut by 4 bases, the J end by 0 bases, with 16 bases between. The CDR3 totals 16 residues. Germline loops: CDR1 SGHRS, CDR2 YFSETQ.

CDR3 DNA sequence: TGTGCCAGCAGCCTGAGACTAGCGGGGGGGTTAGAGACCCAGTACTTC. Translating it yields CASSLRLAGGLETQYF. The chain carries TRBV13 and TRBJ2-5; TRBD2 agrees at 14 bases. The CDR3 length is 16 residues. Unmatched junction bases numbered 6, after V lost 5 bases and J lost 4 bases. The V gene's germline CDR1 is PRHDT and CDR2 FYEKMQ (reference sequence). The entire variable domain, with the rest obtained from reference TRBV13 and TRBJ2-5, is as follows: AAGVIQSPRHLIKEKRETATLKCYPIPRHDTVYWYQQGPGQDPQFLISFYEKMQSDKGSIPDRFSAQQFSDYHSELNMSSLELGDSALYFCASSLRLAGGLETQYFGPGTRLLVL.

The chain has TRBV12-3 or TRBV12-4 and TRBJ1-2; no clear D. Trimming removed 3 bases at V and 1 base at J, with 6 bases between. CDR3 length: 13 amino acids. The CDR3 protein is CASSFEGNYGYTF. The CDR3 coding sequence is TGTGCCAGCAGTTTCGAGGGTAACTATGGCTACACCTTC.

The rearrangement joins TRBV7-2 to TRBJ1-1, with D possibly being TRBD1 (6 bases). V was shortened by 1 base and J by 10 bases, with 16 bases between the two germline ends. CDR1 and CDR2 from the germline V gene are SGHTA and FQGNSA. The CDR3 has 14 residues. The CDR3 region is CASSLVTQGGLAFF. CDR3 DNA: TGTGCCAGCAGCTTAGTTACACAGGGCGGGCTAGCTTTCTTT.

CDR3 coding DNA: TGTGCCAGCAGACCCGGACTAGCGGGAGGGCCACAGTACTTC. Translating gives CASRPGLAGGPQYF. The chain carries TRBV28 and TRBJ2-4; 15 nucleotides align to TRBD2. J was trimmed by 13 bases and V by 6 bases; bases with no gene match: 7. Germline V gene data show CDR1 as MDHEN and CDR2 as SYDVKM. This CDR3 comprises 14 residues.

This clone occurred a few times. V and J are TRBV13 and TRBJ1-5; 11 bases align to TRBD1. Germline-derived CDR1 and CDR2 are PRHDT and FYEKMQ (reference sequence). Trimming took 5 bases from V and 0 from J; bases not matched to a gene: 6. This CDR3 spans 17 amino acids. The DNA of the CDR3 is TGTGCCAGCAGCCAACGGACAGGGGGCTATAGCAATCAGCCCCAGCATTTT. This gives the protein CASSQRTGGYSNQPQHF. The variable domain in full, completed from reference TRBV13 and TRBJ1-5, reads AAGVIQSPRHLIKEKRETATLKCYPIPRHDTVYWYQQGPGQDPQFLISFYEKMQSDKGSIPDRFSAQQFSDYHSELNMSSLELGDSALYFCASSQRTGGYSNQPQHFGDGTRLSIL.

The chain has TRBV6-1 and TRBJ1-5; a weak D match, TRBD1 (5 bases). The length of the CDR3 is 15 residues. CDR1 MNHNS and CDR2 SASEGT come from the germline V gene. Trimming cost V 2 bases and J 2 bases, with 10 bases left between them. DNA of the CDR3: TGTGCCAGCAGTGAATCAGGGTCTCGCAATCAGCCCCAGCATTTT. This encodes CASSESGSRNQPQHF.

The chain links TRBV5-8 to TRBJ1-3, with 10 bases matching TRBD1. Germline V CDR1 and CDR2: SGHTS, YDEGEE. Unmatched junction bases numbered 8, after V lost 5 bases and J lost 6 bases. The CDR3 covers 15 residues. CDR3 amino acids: CASSKTDRGENTIYF. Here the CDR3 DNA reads TGTGCCAGCAGTAAAACGGACAGGGGGGAAAACACCATATATTTT.

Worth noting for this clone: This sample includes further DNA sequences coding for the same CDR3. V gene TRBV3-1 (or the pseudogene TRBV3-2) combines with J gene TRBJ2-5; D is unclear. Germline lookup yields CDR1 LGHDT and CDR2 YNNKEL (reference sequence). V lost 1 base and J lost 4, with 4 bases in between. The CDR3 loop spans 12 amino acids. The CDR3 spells CASSQVSETQYF. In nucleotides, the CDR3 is TGTGCCAGCAGCCAAGTATCAGAGACCCAGTACTTC.

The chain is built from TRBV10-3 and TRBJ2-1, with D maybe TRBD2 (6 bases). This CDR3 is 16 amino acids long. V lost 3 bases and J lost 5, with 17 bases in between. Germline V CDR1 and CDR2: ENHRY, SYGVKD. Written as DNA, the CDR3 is TGTGCCATCAGTGACTCTGCGGGGTTTTCTAACAATGAGCAGTTCTTC. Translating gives CAISDSAGFSNNEQFF.

The CDR3: CASSILAGSSGANVLTF. The CDR3 DNA follows: TGTGCCAGCAGCATACTAGCGGGGAGCTCTGGGGCCAACGTCCTGACTTTC. The chain carries TRBV6-2 or TRBV6-3 and TRBJ2-6, with TRBD2 identical over 10 bases. V lost 6 bases and J lost 0; bases outside the gene matches: 5. The CDR3 runs 17 residues. Germline-derived CDR1 and CDR2 are MNHEY and SVGEGT.

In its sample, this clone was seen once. The CDR3 sequence: CASRLVRLAGFHEQYF. CDR3 bases: TGTGCAAGTCGCTTAGTTAGGCTAGCGGGTTTCCACGAGCAGTACTTC. V usage is TRBV12-2 and J usage is TRBJ2-7; the DNA was not compared with TRBD2, the D call given in the table. TRBV12-2 is a pseudogene. This CDR3 contains 16 residues.

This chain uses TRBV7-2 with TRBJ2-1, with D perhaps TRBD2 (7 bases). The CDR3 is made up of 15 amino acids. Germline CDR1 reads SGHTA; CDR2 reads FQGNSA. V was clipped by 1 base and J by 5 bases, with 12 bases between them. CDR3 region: CASSLGPGGHNEQFF. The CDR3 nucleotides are TGTGCCAGCAGCTTAGGGCCGGGGGGCCACAATGAGCAGTTCTTC.

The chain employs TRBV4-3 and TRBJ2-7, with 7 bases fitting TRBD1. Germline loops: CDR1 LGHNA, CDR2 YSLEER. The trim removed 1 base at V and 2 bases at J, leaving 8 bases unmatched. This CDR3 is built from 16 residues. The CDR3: CASSQARGPTPYEQYF. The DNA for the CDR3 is TGCGCCAGCAGCCAAGCAAGGGGGCCCACCCCCTACGAGCAGTACTTC.

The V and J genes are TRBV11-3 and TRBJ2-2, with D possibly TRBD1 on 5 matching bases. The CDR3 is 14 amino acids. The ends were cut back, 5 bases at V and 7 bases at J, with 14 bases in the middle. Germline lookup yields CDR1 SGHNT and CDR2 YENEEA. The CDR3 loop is CASSVSGIVGELFF. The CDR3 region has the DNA TGTGCCAGCAGCGTTTCAGGGATCGTCGGGGAGCTGTTTTTT. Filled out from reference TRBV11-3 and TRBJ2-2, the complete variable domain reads EAGVVQSPRYKIIEKKQPVAFWCNPISGHNTLYWYLQNLGQGPELLIRYENEEAVDDSQLPKDRFSAERLKGVDSTLKIQPAELGDSAVYLCASSVSGIVGELFFGEGSRLTVL.

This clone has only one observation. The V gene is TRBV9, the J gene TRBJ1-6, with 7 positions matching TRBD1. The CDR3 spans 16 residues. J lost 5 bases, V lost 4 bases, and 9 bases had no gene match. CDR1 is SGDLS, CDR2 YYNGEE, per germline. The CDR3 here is CASSRNPGTDNSPLHF. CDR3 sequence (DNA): TGTGCCAGCAGCAGGAACCCCGGGACAGATAATTCACCCCTCCACTTT.

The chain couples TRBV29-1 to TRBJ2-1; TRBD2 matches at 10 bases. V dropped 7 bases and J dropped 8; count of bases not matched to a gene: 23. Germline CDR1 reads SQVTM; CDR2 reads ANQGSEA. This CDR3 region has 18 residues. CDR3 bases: TGCAGCGCCAACCAGGTAGGCAGGGGGCTGCTAGCGGGAGATGAGCAGTTCTTC. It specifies CSANQVGRGLLAGDEQFF.

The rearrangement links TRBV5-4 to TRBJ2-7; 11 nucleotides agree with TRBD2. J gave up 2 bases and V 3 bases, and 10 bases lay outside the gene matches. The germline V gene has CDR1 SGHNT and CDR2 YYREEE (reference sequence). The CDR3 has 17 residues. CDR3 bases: TGTGCCAGCAGCTCCGGCCTAGCGGGGGGTACGACCTACGAGCAGTACTTC. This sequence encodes CASSSGLAGGTTYEQYF.

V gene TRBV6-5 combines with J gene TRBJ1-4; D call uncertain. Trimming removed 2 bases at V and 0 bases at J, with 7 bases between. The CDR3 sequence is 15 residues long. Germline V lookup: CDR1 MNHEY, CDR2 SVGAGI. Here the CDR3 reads CASSYTSATNEKLFF. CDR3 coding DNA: TGTGCCAGCAGTTACACGTCGGCAACTAATGAAAAACTGTTTTTT.

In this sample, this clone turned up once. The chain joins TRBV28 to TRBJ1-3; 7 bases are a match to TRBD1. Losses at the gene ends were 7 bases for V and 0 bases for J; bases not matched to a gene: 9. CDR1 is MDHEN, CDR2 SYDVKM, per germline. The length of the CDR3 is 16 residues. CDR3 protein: CASITDKGASGNTIYF. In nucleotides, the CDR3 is TGTGCCAGCATCACGGATAAGGGGGCCTCTGGAAACACCATATATTTT.

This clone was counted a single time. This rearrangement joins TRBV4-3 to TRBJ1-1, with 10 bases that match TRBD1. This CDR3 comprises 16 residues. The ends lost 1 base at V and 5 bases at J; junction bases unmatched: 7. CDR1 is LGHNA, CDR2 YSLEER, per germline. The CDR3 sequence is CASSQVSGQGGTEAFF. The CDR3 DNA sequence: TGCGCCAGCAGCCAAGTGAGCGGACAGGGGGGGACTGAAGCTTTCTTT.

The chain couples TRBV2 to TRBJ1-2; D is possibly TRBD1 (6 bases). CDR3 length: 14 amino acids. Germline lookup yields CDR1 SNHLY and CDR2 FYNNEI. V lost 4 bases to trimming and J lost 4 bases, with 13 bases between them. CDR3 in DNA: TGTGCCAGCAGTGCGGAGACAGGAGCCTATGGCTACACCTTC. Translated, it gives CASSAETGAYGYTF.